The rows below give T cell receptor beta chains drawn from one sample of a study of blood T cell repertoires in COVID-19. Clones were read by immunoSEQ multiplex PCR, and TCRdb kept only the in-frame ones, dropping some. The table has approximately 100,000 clones, roughly 84% seen once. The sequenced sample was peripheral blood. These receptors were collected from a woman over 75 with active or convalescent COVID-19. CDR3s include the opening cysteine and the closing phenylalanine or tryptophan.

CDR3 protein: CASSLYAAGSPLHF; V gene: TRBV28; J gene: TRBJ1-6
CDR3 protein: CASSFVGGTYEQYF; V gene: TRBV7-2; J gene: TRBJ2-7
CDR3 protein: CASSTPAVGSYNEQFF; V gene: TRBV28; J gene: TRBJ2-1
CDR3 protein: CASSNRDRVHREQYF; V gene: TRBV6-5; J gene: TRBJ2-7
CDR3 protein: CASSTHTGLQYF; V gene: TRBV19; J gene: TRBJ2-4
CDR3 protein: CASREQNEKLFF; V gene: TRBV7-9; J gene: TRBJ1-4
CDR3 protein: CASSQAGDYGYTF; V gene: TRBV3-1/TRBV3-2; J gene: TRBJ1-2
CDR3 protein: CASRQGARPEAFF; V gene: TRBV4-1; J gene: TRBJ1-1
CDR3 protein: CASTSRDRAYGYTF; V gene: TRBV19; J gene: TRBJ1-2
CDR3 protein: CASSSGADTQYF; V gene: TRBV5-6; J gene: TRBJ2-3
CDR3 protein: CASSTRQGSHEQYF; V gene: TRBV3-1/TRBV3-2; J gene: TRBJ2-7
CDR3 protein: CASSLGARPFYEQYF; V gene: TRBV5-6; J gene: TRBJ2-7
CDR3 protein: CASSETYSSGGPNTGELFF; V gene: TRBV28; J gene: TRBJ2-2
CDR3 protein: CASSSQGGSGANVLTF; V gene: TRBV5-4; J gene: TRBJ2-6
CDR3 protein: CSASPYSTMNTEAFF; V gene: TRBV20-1; J gene: TRBJ1-1
CDR3 protein: CASLGTGNSNQPQHF; V gene: TRBV19; J gene: TRBJ1-5
CDR3 protein: CASRGLAGGVYEQYF; V gene: TRBV6-5; J gene: TRBJ2-7
CDR3 protein: CASSQGKGLYNEQFF; V gene: TRBV3-1/TRBV3-2; J gene: TRBJ2-1
CDR3 protein: CASSLGQGTYNEQFF; V gene: TRBV13; J gene: TRBJ2-1
CDR3 protein: CASSFWLGGWEFF; V gene: TRBV5-6; J gene: TRBJ2-1
CDR3 protein: CASRVPSGRGGNEQFF; V gene: TRBV6-6; J gene: TRBJ2-1
CDR3 protein: CASRGQGSGANVLTF; V gene: TRBV2; J gene: TRBJ2-6
CDR3 protein: CASSPREGTSSYNEQFF; V gene: TRBV18; J gene: TRBJ2-1
CDR3 protein: CASSPPRDTGELFF; V gene: TRBV18; J gene: TRBJ2-2
CDR3 protein: CASSVQGYAYEQYF; V gene: TRBV11-2; J gene: TRBJ2-7
CDR3 protein: CSVAYRGTYYLEQYF; V gene: TRBV29-1; J gene: TRBJ2-7
CDR3 protein: CASSHYSPYEQYF; V gene: TRBV6-2/TRBV6-3; J gene: TRBJ2-7
CDR3 protein: CASSWNRDSQETQYF; V gene: TRBV28; J gene: TRBJ2-5
CDR3 protein: CASTPGQGGTEAFF; V gene: TRBV10-1; J gene: TRBJ1-1